This record covers a single T cell receptor beta chain. TCRdb keeps only in-frame clones here, not all; method: immunoSEQ multiplex PCR. The sample yields some 15,000 clones, approximately 57% seen once. The data belong to a study of CD4+ T cells in melanoma. The CDR3 runs 15 residues. Trimming at V came to 5 bases and at J to 4 bases, leaving 7 bases not matched to a gene. CDR1 and CDR2 from the germline V gene are SQVTM and ANQGSEA. Material for sequencing was cells from a culture (not recorded whether cultured in vitro). The TCR comes from a human donor with melanoma. The chain links TRBV29-1 to TRBJ2-2; 10 bases fit TRBD1. CDR3 protein: CSVSGTGATTGELFF. CDR3 coding DNA: TGCAGCGTTTCTGGGACAGGGGCCACCACCGGGGAGCTGTTTTTT.